Below, one T cell receptor beta chain is given with its context. Antigen unknown. The CDR3 has 17 residues. J was trimmed by 0 bases and V by 6 bases; bases with no gene match: 9. This entry is derived from a study of identical twins. General observations from the study: Alpha sequences out of frame and shared by twins had excess low generation probability. For cord blood, abundant beta clonotypes had fewer insertions, unlike memory repertoires, which showed none. Less excess twin sharing appeared in beta out-of-frame sequences.

TCRdb fed the 5' RACE reads into MiXCR, producing one record per CDR3 protein. The sample includes under 250,000 distinct CDR3 sequences, around a tenth of them seen just once. Healthy Caucasian donors formed the entire cohort. The gene calls are TRBV12-3 or TRBV12-4 and TRBJ2-1, with 9 bases identical to TRBD1. Source material: memory (CD45RO+) T cells sorted from blood. This receptor was obtained from a woman aged 18-30 years in good health. CDR3 sequence reads: CASRPRTGAPSYNEQFF. The CDR3 DNA is TGTGCCAGCAGACCCAGGACAGGGGCCCCCTCCTACAATGAGCAGTTCTTC.